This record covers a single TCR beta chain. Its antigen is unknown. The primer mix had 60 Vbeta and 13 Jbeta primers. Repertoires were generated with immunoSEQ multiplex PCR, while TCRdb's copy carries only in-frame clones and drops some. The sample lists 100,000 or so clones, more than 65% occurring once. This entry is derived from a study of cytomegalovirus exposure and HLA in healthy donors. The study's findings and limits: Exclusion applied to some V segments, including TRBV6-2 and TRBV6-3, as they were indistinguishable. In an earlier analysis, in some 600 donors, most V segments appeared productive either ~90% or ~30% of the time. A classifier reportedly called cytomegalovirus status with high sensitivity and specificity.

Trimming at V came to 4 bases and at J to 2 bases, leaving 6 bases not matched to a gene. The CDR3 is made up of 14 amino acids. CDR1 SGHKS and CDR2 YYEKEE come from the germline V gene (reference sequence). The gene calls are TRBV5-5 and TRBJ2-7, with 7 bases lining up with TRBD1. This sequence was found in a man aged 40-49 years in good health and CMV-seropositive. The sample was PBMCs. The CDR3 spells CASSPRQGPYEQYF. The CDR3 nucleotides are TGTGCCAGCAGCCCTCGACAGGGTCCCTACGAGCAGTACTTC.